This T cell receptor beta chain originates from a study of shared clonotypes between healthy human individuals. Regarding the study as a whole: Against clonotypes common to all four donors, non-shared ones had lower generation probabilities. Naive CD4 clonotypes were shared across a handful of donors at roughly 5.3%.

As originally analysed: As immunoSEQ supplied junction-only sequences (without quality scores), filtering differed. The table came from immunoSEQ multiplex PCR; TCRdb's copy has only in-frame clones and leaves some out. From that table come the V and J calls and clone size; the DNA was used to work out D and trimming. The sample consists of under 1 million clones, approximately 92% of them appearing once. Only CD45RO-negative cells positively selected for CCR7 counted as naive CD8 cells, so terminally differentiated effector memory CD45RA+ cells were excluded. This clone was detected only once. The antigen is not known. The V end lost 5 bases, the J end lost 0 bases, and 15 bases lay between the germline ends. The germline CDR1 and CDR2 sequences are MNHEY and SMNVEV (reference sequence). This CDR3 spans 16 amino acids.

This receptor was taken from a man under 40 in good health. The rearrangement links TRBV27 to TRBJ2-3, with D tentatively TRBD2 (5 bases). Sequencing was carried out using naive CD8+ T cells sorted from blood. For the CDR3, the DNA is TGTGCCAGCAGTCTCGGGGTTACCACTAGCACAGATACGCAGTATTTT. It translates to CASSLGVTTSTDTQYF.